This T cell receptor beta chain was retrieved from a study of PD-1 blockade in classical Hodgkin lymphoma. Profiled with immunoSEQ multiplex PCR; TCRdb holds only in-frame clones, not every one. This table holds 9,000 to 13,000 clones, around four fifths found once. The CDR3 consists of 14 residues. V dropped 2 bases and J dropped 7 bases, with 14 bases sitting between them. Germline V lookup: CDR1 MNHEY, CDR2 SMNVEV (reference sequence). Relapse was seen in all patients after autologous stem cell transplantation, and brentuximab vedotin exposure was variable. This material consisted of peripheral blood mononuclear cells (PBMCs), taken before the second cycle of nivolumab. The TCR comes from a human donor with classical Hodgkin lymphoma. The chain links TRBV27 to TRBJ1-1; tentative D call: TRBD1 (5 bases). The CDR3 sequence: CASSLVTGSVEAFF. For the CDR3, the DNA is TGTGCCAGCAGTTTAGTAACAGGATCCGTTGAAGCTTTCTTT.